Each of the 12 T cell receptor beta chains below was sequenced from the same sample in a study of T cells in narcolepsy. The assay was immunoSEQ multiplex PCR, and TCRdb's table has in-frame clones only and misses some. The sample consists of 30,000 or so clones, roughly four fifths of them appearing once. Sequencing input: CD45RA- memory CD4+ T cells from PBMCs. The receptors stem from a human donor with narcolepsy.

V usage is TRBV7-4 and J usage is TRBJ1-2; unclear D gene. Germline assignment: CDR1 SGHVT and CDR2 SQSDAQ. This CDR3 is 12 amino acids long. V was pared by 3 bases and J by 12 bases, with 14 bases between. As DNA, the CDR3 is TGTGCCAGCAGCTTGGATTCCCCCGGCCACACCTTC. Protein: CASSLDSPGHTF.

V gene TRBV7-3 combines with J gene TRBJ2-2; D not resolved. The CDR3 covers 14 residues. Germline V gives CDR1 SGHTA, CDR2 FQGTGA. Trimming took off 6 bases at V and 7 bases at J, with 15 bases between the two ends. CDR3 sequence: CASSLTGVSGELFF. In nucleotides, the CDR3 is TGTGCCAGCAGTTTGACCGGCGTAAGCGGGGAGCTGTTTTTT.

V and J are TRBV10-3 and TRBJ2-3; D might be TRBD2 (6 bases). Between the trimmed V and J ends, which lost 7 bases and 2 bases, there was a span of 16 bases. The CDR3 runs to 15 residues. Germline CDR1 and CDR2: ENHRY and SYGVKD. The CDR3 is CAIKQAGIDTDTQYF. CDR3 bases: TGTGCCATCAAGCAAGCGGGTATCGACACAGATACGCAGTATTTT.

This rearrangement joins TRBV28 to TRBJ2-1; 11 nucleotides agree with TRBD2. The V gene's germline CDR1 is MDHEN and CDR2 SYDVKM. Germline trimming cut 9 bases from V and 7 bases from J; bases unmatched to any gene: 11. This CDR3 is built from 15 residues. The CDR3 DNA reads as TGTGCCAGTCGCGAAACTAGCGGGGGAGGGAATGAGCAGTTCTTC. This gives the protein CASRETSGGGNEQFF.

In its sample, this clone is medium-sized. V gene TRBV4-2 combines with J gene TRBJ1-5; unclear D gene. CDR1 and CDR2 (germline): LGHNA, YNFKEQ. Trimming removed 3 bases from V and 0 bases from J, with 9 bases in between. The CDR3 covers 15 residues. DNA for the CDR3: TGTGCCAGCAGCCAGAAAGCTGATAGCAATCAGCCCCAGCATTTT. Translated: CASSQKADSNQPQHF.

V is TRBV30 and J is TRBJ2-7; 9 nucleotides line up with TRBD2. V lost 8 bases, J lost 5 bases, and 28 bases stayed unmatched. The CDR3 spans 19 residues. Germline-derived CDR1 and CDR2 are GTSNPN and SVGIG (reference sequence). The CDR3 sequence: CATMAGLARKRGSGDEQYF. Written as DNA, the CDR3 is TGTGCCACAATGGCTGGACTAGCGAGGAAACGAGGGAGTGGCGACGAGCAGTACTTC.

V is TRBV6-5 and J is TRBJ1-6, with 7 bases lining up with TRBD1. V shed 6 bases, J shed 7 bases, and the junction held 9 bases outside the gene matches. CDR3 length equals 15 residues. Germline V gene sequence: CDR1 MNHEY, CDR2 SVGAGI. This CDR3 is CASRVDRAENSPLHF. The CDR3 nucleotides read TGTGCCAGCAGAGTCGACAGGGCGGAAAATTCACCCCTCCACTTT.

The chain links TRBV11-2 to TRBJ1-1; no firm D call. CDR3 length: 15 residues. V lost 5 bases to trimming and J lost 1 base, with 14 bases between them. Germline V lookup: CDR1 SGHAT, CDR2 FQNNGV. As DNA, the CDR3 is TGTGCCAGCAGCGATGGGAAAGGCCGGAACACTGAAGCTTTCTTT. This gives the protein CASSDGKGRNTEAFF.

J is TRBJ1-1 and V is TRBV30, with D uncertain. Trimming pared 4 bases from V and 11 bases from J, leaving 20 bases between. CDR3 length: 13 residues. The germline gives CDR1 GTSNPN, CDR2 SVGIG (reference sequence). This CDR3 reads CAWTNHQAPSAFF. The CDR3 DNA reads TGTGCCTGGACTAACCATCAGGCGCCGTCGGCTTTCTTT. The full variable domain, rest sourced from reference TRBV30 and TRBJ1-1, is SQTIHQWPATLVQPVGSPLSLECTVEGTSNPNLYWYRQAAGRGLQLLFYSVGIGQISSEVPQNLSASRPQDRQFILSSKKLLLSDSGFYLCAWTNHQAPSAFFGQGTRLTVV.

The V call is TRBV7-2, the J call TRBJ1-1; D may be TRBD1 (5 bases). The CDR3 contains 14 residues. Trimming pared 4 bases from V and 5 bases from J, leaving 14 bases between. Germline lookup yields CDR1 SGHTA and CDR2 FQGNSA. CDR3 bases: TGTGCCAGCAGCTCCGGTCGGGGGGAAACTGAAGCTTTCTTT. Protein sequence: CASSSGRGETEAFF.

The rearrangement joins TRBV5-1 to TRBJ2-4; 8 bases align to TRBD1. J lost 3 bases, V lost 4 bases, and 6 bases had no gene match. The CDR3 runs 15 residues. Looked up from germline, CDR1 is SGHRS and CDR2 is YFSETQ. The CDR3 region has the DNA TGCGCCAGCAGCGCGACAGGGGTTGGCAAAAACATTCAGTACTTC. As protein: CASSATGVGKNIQYF. Using reference TRBV5-1 and TRBJ2-4 for the parts outside the CDR3, the full variable domain is KAGVTQTPRYLIKTRGQQVTLSCSPISGHRSVSWYQQTPGQGLQFLFEYFSETQRNKGNFPGRFSGRQFSNSRSEMNVSTLELGDSALYLCASSATGVGKNIQYFGAGTRLSVL.

The CDR3 DNA reads as TGCGCCAGCAGCCGCGGACTAGCGGGAGTCGGCAATGAGCAGTTCTTC. Translating gives CASSRGLAGVGNEQFF. V and J are TRBV5-1 and TRBJ2-1; 13 bases match TRBD2. The CDR3 contains 16 residues. The junction had 7 bases not matched to a gene; V was cut back by 4 bases and J by 6 bases. Germline V gene data show CDR1 as SGHRS and CDR2 as YFSETQ.